The 13 T cell receptor beta chains below all came from one sample that was sequenced in a study of CD8+CD57+ T cells in acquired aplastic anemia. Patients chosen for sequencing had CD8+CD57+ cells that had expanded, as shown by flow cytometry. Profiles of TCR beta VDJ and CDR3 were generated from a genomic DNA template. TCRdb re-called the reads through MiXCR, storing one row per CDR3 protein. Altogether fewer than 250,000 distinct CDR3 sequences are present, around 50% being singletons, with the ten largest covering just under 20%. What was sequenced was sorted CD4+, CD8+, or CD8+CD57+ T cells (not recorded which) from PBMCs. The receptor source for this set is a human donor with aplastic anemia.

This rearrangement joins TRBV2 to TRBJ2-3, with 10 bases that match TRBD2. The germline gives CDR1 SNHLY, CDR2 FYNNEI. With V trimmed by 11 bases and J by 0 bases, 8 bases remained unmatched. The CDR3 runs 15 residues. The CDR3 loop is CASDSGGLSTDTQYF. CDR3 nucleotide sequence: TGTGCCTCGGATAGCGGGGGGCTTAGCACAGATACGCAGTATTTT.

Many counts were recorded for this clonotype. The chain combines TRBV7-9 with TRBJ2-6; maybe TRBD2 (6 bases). CDR3 length: 14 amino acids. V lost 6 bases to trimming and J lost 1 base, with 7 bases between them. Germline V gene sequence: CDR1 SEHNR, CDR2 FQNEAQ (reference sequence). CDR3: CASRGGSGANVLTF. The CDR3 region has the DNA TGTGCCAGCAGGGGGGGATCTGGGGCCAACGTCCTGACTTTC.

The V and J genes are TRBV10-3 and TRBJ2-3, with D perhaps TRBD2 (5 bases). CDR3 length equals 14 residues. V lost 3 bases and J lost 5, with 12 bases in between. Germline assignment: CDR1 ENHRY and CDR2 SYGVKD. The CDR3 here is CAISEEGWGDTQYF. The CDR3 DNA follows: TGTGCCATCAGTGAAGAGGGCTGGGGAGATACGCAGTATTTT.

V is TRBV6-2 or TRBV6-3 and J is TRBJ1-3, with D perhaps matching TRBD1 (5 bases). The CDR3 is 17 amino acids. Germline values: CDR1 MNHEY, CDR2 SVGEGT. The V gene lost 5 bases and the J gene lost 0 bases, with 17 bases spanning the gap. CDR3 loop: CASSEMRGVRSGNTIYF. The CDR3 nucleotides read TGTGCCAGCAGTGAAATGAGAGGGGTCCGCTCTGGAAACACCATATATTTT.

This clonotype was observed many times. The chain combines TRBV28 with TRBJ1-6, with D unresolved. The CDR3 runs to 11 residues. In germline, CDR1 is MDHEN, CDR2 SYDVKM. The V and J ends lost 2 bases and 16 bases respectively, with 9 bases between them. The CDR3 nucleotides are TGTGCCAGCAGTTTAAGAACGGAACTCCACTTT. This sequence encodes CASSLRTELHF.

The rearrangement uses TRBV2 and TRBJ2-2, with a weak D call TRBD1 (5 bases). CDR1 is SNHLY, CDR2 FYNNEI, per germline. CDR3 length equals 14 residues. Trimming removed 4 bases at V and 4 bases at J, with 10 bases between. The CDR3 sequence: CASSGQYGTGELFF. The CDR3 DNA reads TGTGCCAGCAGTGGACAGTACGGCACCGGGGAGCTGTTTTTT. The entire variable domain, with the rest obtained from reference TRBV2 and TRBJ2-2, is as follows: EPEVTQTPSHQVTQMGQEVILRCVPISNHLYFYWYRQILGQKVEFLVSFYNNEISEKSEIFDDQFSVERPDGSNFTLKIRSTKLEDSAMYFCASSGQYGTGELFFGEGSRLTVL.

The rearrangement uses TRBV19 and TRBJ2-7, with a possible D match to TRBD1 (8 bases). Germline assignment: CDR1 LNHDA and CDR2 SQIVND (reference sequence). The CDR3 contains 15 residues. V shed 5 bases and J shed 5 bases, with 19 bases lying between them. The CDR3 region is CASSQQGGEWNEQYF. The DNA of the CDR3 is TGTGCCAGTAGTCAACAGGGGGGGGAATGGAACGAGCAGTACTTC.

This clonotype is a singleton in its sample. This rearrangement joins TRBV9 to TRBJ1-6, with D uncertain. The germline gives CDR1 SGDLS, CDR2 YYNGEE. The CDR3 runs 16 residues. Trimming took off 4 bases at V and 9 bases at J, with 20 bases between the two ends. In DNA, the CDR3 is TGTGCCAGCAGCCAAGGTGACCCTTCGGGAATTTCACCCCTCCACTTT. This translates into CASSQGDPSGISPLHF.

The CDR3 loop reads CARRGLGNTEAFF. In DNA, the CDR3 is TGTGCCAGGAGGGGGCTGGGGAACACTGAAGCTTTCTTT. This rearrangement joins TRBV15 to TRBJ1-1; TRBD1 agrees at 7 bases. The junction had 6 bases not matched to a gene; V was cut back by 10 bases and J by 1 base. CDR1 is LNHNV and CDR2 is YYDKDF in the germline V gene (reference sequence). This CDR3 comprises 13 residues.

The count of this clonotype is one. It may be a read error: a sequence one base away is much more abundant. The CDR3 region is CASSVNAGSNYGYTF. The CDR3 coding sequence is TGTGCCAGCAGCGTAAACGCCGGGAGTAACTATGGCTACACCTTC. This rearrangement joins TRBV5-5 to TRBJ1-2; no reliable D call. V lost 4 bases and J 1 base, leaving 14 bases between the germline ends. The CDR3 consists of 15 residues. Germline CDR1 SGHKS, CDR2 YYEKEE (reference sequence).

The gene calls are TRBV7-2 and TRBJ1-4; TRBD1 matches 7 bases. The CDR3 sequence is 15 residues long. Germline trimming cut 5 bases from V and 0 bases from J; bases unmatched to any gene: 3. The germline gives CDR1 SGHTA, CDR2 FQGNSA. CDR3 DNA: TGTGCCAGCAGCCCTCAGGGGGCAACTAATGAAAAACTGTTTTTT. Protein product: CASSPQGATNEKLFF.

The J gene is TRBJ2-1, the V gene TRBV7-2; D is uncertain. The germline V gene encodes CDR1 SGHTA and CDR2 FQGNSA. V lost 1 base and J 4 bases, leaving 5 bases between the germline ends. The CDR3 is made up of 13 amino acids. CDR3 sequence: CASSLVRYNEQFF. DNA of the CDR3: TGTGCCAGCAGCTTAGTTAGGTACAATGAGCAGTTCTTC.

The chain recombines TRBV12-3 or TRBV12-4 with TRBJ1-2; D gene unclear. Trimming took 6 bases from V and 7 from J, leaving 15 bases between them. The CDR3 runs 13 residues. CDR3: CASSTHTVPGYTF. In nucleotides, the CDR3 is TGTGCCAGCAGCACCCATACAGTACCTGGCTACACCTTC.